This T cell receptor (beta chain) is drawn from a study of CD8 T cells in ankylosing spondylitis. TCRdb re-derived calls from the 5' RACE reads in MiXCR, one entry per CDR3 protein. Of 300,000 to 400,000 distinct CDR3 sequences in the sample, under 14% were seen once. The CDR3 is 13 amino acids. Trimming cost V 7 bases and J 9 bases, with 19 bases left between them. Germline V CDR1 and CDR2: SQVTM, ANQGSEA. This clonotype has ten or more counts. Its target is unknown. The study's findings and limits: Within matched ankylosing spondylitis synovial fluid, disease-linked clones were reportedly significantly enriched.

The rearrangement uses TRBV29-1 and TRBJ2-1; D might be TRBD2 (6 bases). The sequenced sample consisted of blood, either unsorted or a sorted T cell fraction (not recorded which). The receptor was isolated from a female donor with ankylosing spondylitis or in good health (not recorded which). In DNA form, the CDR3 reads TGCAGCGCCGAAAGTGGGACTGTTGTTGAGCAGTTCTTC. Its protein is CSAESGTVVEQFF.